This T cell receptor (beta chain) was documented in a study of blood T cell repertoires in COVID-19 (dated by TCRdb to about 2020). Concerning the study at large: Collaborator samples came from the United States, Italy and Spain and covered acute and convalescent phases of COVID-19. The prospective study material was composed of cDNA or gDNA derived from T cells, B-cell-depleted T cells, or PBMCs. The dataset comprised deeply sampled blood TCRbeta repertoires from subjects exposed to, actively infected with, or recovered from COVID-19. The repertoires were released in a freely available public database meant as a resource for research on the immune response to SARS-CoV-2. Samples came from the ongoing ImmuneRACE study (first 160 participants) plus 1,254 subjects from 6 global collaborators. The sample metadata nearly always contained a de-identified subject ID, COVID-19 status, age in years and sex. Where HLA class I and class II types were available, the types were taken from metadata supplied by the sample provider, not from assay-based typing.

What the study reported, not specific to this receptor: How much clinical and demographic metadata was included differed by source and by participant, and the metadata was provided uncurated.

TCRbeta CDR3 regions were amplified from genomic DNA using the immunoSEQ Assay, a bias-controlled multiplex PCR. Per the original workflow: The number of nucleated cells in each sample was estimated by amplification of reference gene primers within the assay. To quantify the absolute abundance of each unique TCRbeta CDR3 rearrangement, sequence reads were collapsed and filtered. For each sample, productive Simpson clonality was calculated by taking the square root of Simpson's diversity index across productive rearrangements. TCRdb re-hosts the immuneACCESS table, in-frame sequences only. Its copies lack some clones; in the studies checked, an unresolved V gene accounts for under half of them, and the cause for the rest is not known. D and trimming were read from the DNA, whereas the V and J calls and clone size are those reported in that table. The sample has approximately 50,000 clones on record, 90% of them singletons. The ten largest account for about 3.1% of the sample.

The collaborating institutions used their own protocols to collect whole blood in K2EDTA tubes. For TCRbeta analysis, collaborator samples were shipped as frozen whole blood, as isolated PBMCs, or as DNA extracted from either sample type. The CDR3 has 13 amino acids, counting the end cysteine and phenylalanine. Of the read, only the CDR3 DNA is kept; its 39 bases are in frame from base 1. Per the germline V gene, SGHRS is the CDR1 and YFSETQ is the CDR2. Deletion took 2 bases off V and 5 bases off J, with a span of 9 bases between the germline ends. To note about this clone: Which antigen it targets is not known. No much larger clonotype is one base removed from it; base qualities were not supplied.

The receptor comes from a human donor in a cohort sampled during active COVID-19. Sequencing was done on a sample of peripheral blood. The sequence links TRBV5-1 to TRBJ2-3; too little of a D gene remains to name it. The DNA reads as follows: TGCGCCAGCAGCTTCTATCCGGGAGATACGCAGTATTTT. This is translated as CASSFYPGDTQYF.